These T cell receptor beta chains were read from a single sample in a study of cytomegalovirus exposure and HLA in healthy donors. TCRdb's table, derived via immunoSEQ multiplex PCR, lists solely in-frame clones and lacks some. The sample carries 200,000 to 250,000 clones, about 85% recorded once. Sequenced sample: PBMCs. These TCRs come from a girl under 10 years old in good health and CMV-seronegative. Each CDR3 is given with its conserved first and last residue. D genes are given only for firm matches. The size entry is marked missing in some rows and otherwise reads once, few, many or a size class.

D gene: NA
J gene: TRBJ2-1
V gene: TRBV5-4
clone size: NA
CDR3 length: 14
CDR3 DNA: TGTGCCAGCAGCTTTCGGTCGGCCTACAATGAGCAGTTCTTC
CDR3 protein: CASSFRSAYNEQFF

D gene: TRBD1
J gene: TRBJ1-2
V gene: TRBV29-1
clone size: NA
CDR3 length: 13
CDR3 DNA: TGCAGCGTACCGGGACAGGGTCTGAACGGCTACACCTTC
CDR3 protein: CSVPGQGLNGYTF

D gene: TRBD1
J gene: TRBJ2-5
V gene: TRBV15
clone size: NA
CDR3 length: 14
CDR3 DNA: TGTGCCACCAGCAGCGACAGGGTGCGGGAGACCCAGTACTTC
CDR3 protein: CATSSDRVRETQYF

D gene: TRBD2
J gene: TRBJ2-1
V gene: TRBV11-2
clone size: NA
CDR3 length: 16
CDR3 DNA: TGTGCCAGCAGGGATTACGGGCTAGCGGGAGGCAATGAGCAGTTCTTC
CDR3 protein: CASRDYGLAGGNEQFF

D gene: NA
J gene: TRBJ1-1
V gene: TRBV13
clone size: NA
CDR3 length: 16
CDR3 DNA: TGTGCCAGCCACTCCGGGGGTAGGGCTATGAACACTGAAGCTTTCTTT
CDR3 protein: CASHSGGRAMNTEAFF

D gene: NA
J gene: TRBJ2-6
V gene: TRBV25-1
clone size: NA
CDR3 length: 13
CDR3 DNA: TGTGCGGGGGGGGCCTATGGGGCCAACGTCCTGACTTTC
CDR3 protein: CAGGAYGANVLTF

D gene: TRBD1
J gene: TRBJ2-1
V gene: TRBV4-1
clone size: NA
CDR3 length: 15
CDR3 DNA: TGCGCCAGCGGATCGGACAGGGCAGCCTACAATGAGCAGTTCTTC
CDR3 protein: CASGSDRAAYNEQFF

D gene: NA
J gene: TRBJ1-5
V gene: TRBV23-1
clone size: NA
CDR3 length: 18
CDR3 DNA: TGCGCCAGCAGTCAGACCCTAAAGGACATCCTTGACAATCAGCCCCAGCATTTT
CDR3 protein: CASSQTLKDILDNQPQHF

D gene: NA
J gene: TRBJ2-1
V gene: TRBV11-3
clone size: NA
CDR3 length: 14
CDR3 DNA: TGTGCCAGCAGCTTGTCGGGTTTGGTAAATGAGCAGTTCTTC
CDR3 protein: CASSLSGLVNEQFF

D gene: NA
J gene: TRBJ2-7
V gene: TRBV7-3
clone size: NA
CDR3 length: 14
CDR3 DNA: TGTGCCAGCAGCTTACATCCGGGGGCCTACGAGCAGTACTTC
CDR3 protein: CASSLHPGAYEQYF

D gene: NA
J gene: TRBJ2-2
V gene: TRBV27
clone size: NA
CDR3 length: 15
CDR3 DNA: TGTGCCAGCACCCCTGGGAGGGGGTGGACCGGGGAGCTGTTTTTT
CDR3 protein: CASTPGRGWTGELFF

D gene: NA
J gene: TRBJ2-1
V gene: TRBV7-9
clone size: once
CDR3 length: 12
CDR3 DNA: TGTGCCAGCAGTGAGGGGGACAATGAGCAGTTCTTC
CDR3 protein: CASSEGDNEQFF

D gene: NA
J gene: TRBJ2-7
V gene: TRBV4-1
clone size: NA
CDR3 length: 16
CDR3 DNA: TGCGCCAGCAGCCAAGAGTTTGGGGGGATAGCCTACGAGCAGTACTTC
CDR3 protein: CASSQEFGGIAYEQYF

D gene: TRBD2
J gene: TRBJ2-1
V gene: TRBV6-1
clone size: few
CDR3 length: 14
CDR3 DNA: TGTGCCAGCAGCCGGCTAGCGGGGTACAATGAGCAGTTCTTC
CDR3 protein: CASSRLAGYNEQFF

D gene: NA
J gene: TRBJ1-2
V gene: TRBV6-1
clone size: NA
CDR3 length: 12
CDR3 DNA: TGTGCCAGCAGTGGACAAGAAGATGGCTACACCTTC
CDR3 protein: CASSGQEDGYTF

D gene: TRBD1
J gene: TRBJ2-5
V gene: TRBV10-3
clone size: NA
CDR3 length: 14
CDR3 DNA: TGTGCCATCAGGCAGACAGGGAGTGTAGAGACCCAGTACTTC
CDR3 protein: CAIRQTGSVETQYF

D gene: NA
J gene: TRBJ2-2
V gene: TRBV19
clone size: NA
CDR3 length: 15
CDR3 DNA: TGTGCCAGTAGTATAGGGCAGGCCAACACCGGGGAGCTGTTTTTT
CDR3 protein: CASSIGQANTGELFF

D gene: NA
J gene: TRBJ2-6
V gene: TRBV6-5
clone size: NA
CDR3 length: 16
CDR3 DNA: TGTGCCAGCAGTTACGGCGGATACTCTGGGGCCAACGTCCTGACTTTC
CDR3 protein: CASSYGGYSGANVLTF

D gene: TRBD2
J gene: TRBJ2-1
V gene: TRBV5-4
clone size: NA
CDR3 length: 17
CDR3 DNA: TGTGCCAGCAGCCCAGGTTGGCTAGCGGGAGAGGATAATGAGCAGTTCTTC
CDR3 protein: CASSPGWLAGEDNEQFF

D gene: TRBD1
J gene: TRBJ1-1
V gene: TRBV2
clone size: once
CDR3 length: 14
CDR3 DNA: TGTGCCAGCAGTGCCCAGGGGGGCAACACTGAAGCTTTCTTT
CDR3 protein: CASSAQGGNTEAFF

D gene: TRBD1
J gene: TRBJ1-2
V gene: TRBV5-6
clone size: NA
CDR3 length: 14
CDR3 DNA: TGTGCCAGCAGCCGGGACAGGGTAATATATGGCTACACCTTC
CDR3 protein: CASSRDRVIYGYTF

D gene: TRBD1
J gene: TRBJ2-2
V gene: TRBV18
clone size: once
CDR3 length: 17
CDR3 DNA: TGTGCCAGCTCATGGTTAACAGGGGGCGAGAACACCGGGGAGCTGTTTTTT
CDR3 protein: CASSWLTGGENTGELFF

D gene: TRBD1
J gene: TRBJ1-4
V gene: TRBV6-5
clone size: NA
CDR3 length: 14
CDR3 DNA: TGTGCCAGCAGCAACAGGGGACCTAATGAAAAACTGTTTTTT
CDR3 protein: CASSNRGPNEKLFF

D gene: NA
J gene: TRBJ2-1
V gene: TRBV7-2
clone size: NA
CDR3 length: 15
CDR3 DNA: TGTGCCAGCAGCTTAGCCGCCGGCTCCTACAATGAGCAGTTCTTC
CDR3 protein: CASSLAAGSYNEQFF

D gene: TRBD1
J gene: TRBJ1-1
V gene: TRBV6-5
clone size: NA
CDR3 length: 14
CDR3 DNA: TGTGCCAGCAGTCAGGGGGTCAGAGACACTGAAGCTTTCTTT
CDR3 protein: CASSQGVRDTEAFF

D gene: TRBD2
J gene: TRBJ2-3
V gene: TRBV5-4
clone size: NA
CDR3 length: 16
CDR3 DNA: TGTGCCAGCAGCTTGGCGGGGGGAACTAGCACAGATACGCAGTATTTT
CDR3 protein: CASSLAGGTSTDTQYF

D gene: NA
J gene: TRBJ1-3
V gene: TRBV7-9
clone size: NA
CDR3 length: 11
CDR3 DNA: TGTGCCAGCAGCAGACTGCCGACCATATATTTT
CDR3 protein: CASSRLPTIYF

D gene: NA
J gene: TRBJ2-7
V gene: TRBV15
clone size: once
CDR3 length: 14
CDR3 DNA: TGTGCCACCAGCAGAGAGGGCAGGGGTTGGGAGCAGTACTTC
CDR3 protein: CATSREGRGWEQYF

D gene: TRBD1
J gene: TRBJ2-3
V gene: TRBV5-8
clone size: once
CDR3 length: 17
CDR3 DNA: TGTGCCAGCAGCTACAGGGGGGCTCCCCCTCTCACAGATACGCAGTATTTT
CDR3 protein: CASSYRGAPPLTDTQYF

D gene: NA
J gene: TRBJ1-5
V gene: TRBV7-2
clone size: NA
CDR3 length: 14
CDR3 DNA: TGTGCCAGCAGCTTATGGGGGGGCAATCAGCCCCAGCATTTT
CDR3 protein: CASSLWGGNQPQHF

D gene: TRBD2
J gene: TRBJ2-7
V gene: TRBV27
clone size: NA
CDR3 length: 14
CDR3 DNA: TGTGCCAGCAGTCCTGGACTAGCCAACTACGAGCAGTACTTC
CDR3 protein: CASSPGLANYEQYF

D gene: TRBD2
J gene: TRBJ2-1
V gene: TRBV19
clone size: NA
CDR3 length: 14
CDR3 DNA: TGTGCCAGTAGATCGGCGGGAGAAGGAGATGAGCAGTTCTTC
CDR3 protein: CASRSAGEGDEQFF

D gene: NA
J gene: TRBJ1-5
V gene: TRBV10-2
clone size: NA
CDR3 length: 15
CDR3 DNA: TGCGCCAGCAGTGTCGAGACAGGTAGCAATCAGCCCCAGCATTTT
CDR3 protein: CASSVETGSNQPQHF

D gene: NA
J gene: TRBJ1-4
V gene: TRBV15
clone size: NA
CDR3 length: 13
CDR3 DNA: TGTGCCACCAGCAGAGATAACGGGGAAAAACTGTTTTTT
CDR3 protein: CATSRDNGEKLFF

D gene: TRBD2
J gene: TRBJ2-7
V gene: TRBV5-1
clone size: NA
CDR3 length: 15
CDR3 DNA: TGCGCCAGCAGCCCTAGCGGGAGGTACTCCTACGAGCAGTACTTC
CDR3 protein: CASSPSGRYSYEQYF

D gene: NA
J gene: TRBJ2-4
V gene: TRBV7-9
clone size: NA
CDR3 length: 15
CDR3 DNA: TGTGCCAGCAGCCCGGATCGGACAGTCAAAAACATTCAGTACTTC
CDR3 protein: CASSPDRTVKNIQYF

D gene: TRBD1
J gene: TRBJ2-7
V gene: TRBV14
clone size: NA
CDR3 length: 16
CDR3 DNA: TGTGCCAGCAGCCAAGGCTACAGGGACAGGGGTTACGAGCAGTACTTC
CDR3 protein: CASSQGYRDRGYEQYF

D gene: NA
J gene: TRBJ1-1
V gene: TRBV6-1
clone size: NA
CDR3 length: 13
CDR3 DNA: TGTGCCAGCAGTGATTGGTGGGAGGGGGGAGCTTTCTTT
CDR3 protein: CASSDWWEGGAFF

D gene: TRBD2
J gene: TRBJ2-3
V gene: TRBV6-6
clone size: NA
CDR3 length: 15
CDR3 DNA: TGTGCCAGCGGTAGGAGAGTGGGAGGGGCAGATACGCAGTATTTT
CDR3 protein: CASGRRVGGADTQYF

D gene: NA
J gene: TRBJ2-7
V gene: TRBV2
clone size: NA
CDR3 length: 13
CDR3 DNA: TGTGCCAGCACGGAGGGGATTTCGTACGAGCAGTACTTC
CDR3 protein: CASTEGISYEQYF

D gene: TRBD2
J gene: TRBJ2-1
V gene: TRBV4-1
clone size: NA
CDR3 length: 16
CDR3 DNA: TGCGCCAGCAGCCCCCCACTAGCGGGAGTAATCAATGAGCAGTTCTTC
CDR3 protein: CASSPPLAGVINEQFF

D gene: TRBD1
J gene: TRBJ2-5
V gene: TRBV5-4
clone size: NA
CDR3 length: 15
CDR3 DNA: TGTGCCAGCAGTTCTACAGGGACAGGGGGAGAGACCCAGTACTTC
CDR3 protein: CASSSTGTGGETQYF